This T cell receptor beta chain was found in a study of response to subunit inactivated influenza vaccine. The CDR3 length is 14 residues. The germline V gene has CDR1 SGHRS and CDR2 YFSETQ. Trimming removed 0 bases from V and 4 bases from J, with 10 bases in between. At least ten counts were recorded for this clonotype. Its antigen is still unknown. One entry per CDR3 protein results from TCRdb running MiXCR on the RT-PCR reads. The table has approximately 490,000 distinct CDR3 sequences, approximately 6.9% seen once; the top ten hold less than 15%. Findings and caveats of the study: Authors suggested that a seasonal influenza vaccination recruits few new T cells each time.

This receptor was taken from a man between 50 and 75 years old who received an inactivated influenza vaccine. V gene TRBV5-1 combines with J gene TRBJ1-1, with TRBD1 as a possible D gene (6 bases). This sample comprised PBMCs from blood, obtained roughly 24 months after vaccination. DNA of the CDR3: TGCGCCAGCAGCTTGGCACCACAGGGCACTGAAGCTTTCTTT. Translating gives CASSLAPQGTEAFF.